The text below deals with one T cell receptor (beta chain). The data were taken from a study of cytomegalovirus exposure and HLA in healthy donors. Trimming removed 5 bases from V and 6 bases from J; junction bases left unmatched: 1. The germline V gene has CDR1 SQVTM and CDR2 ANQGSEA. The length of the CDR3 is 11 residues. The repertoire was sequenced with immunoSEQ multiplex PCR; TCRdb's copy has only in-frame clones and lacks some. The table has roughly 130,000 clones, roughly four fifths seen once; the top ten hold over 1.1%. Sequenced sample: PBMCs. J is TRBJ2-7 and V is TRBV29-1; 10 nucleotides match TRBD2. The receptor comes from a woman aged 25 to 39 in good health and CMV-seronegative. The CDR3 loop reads CSVTSGAEQYF. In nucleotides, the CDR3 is TGCAGCGTTACTAGCGGGGCCGAGCAGTACTTC.